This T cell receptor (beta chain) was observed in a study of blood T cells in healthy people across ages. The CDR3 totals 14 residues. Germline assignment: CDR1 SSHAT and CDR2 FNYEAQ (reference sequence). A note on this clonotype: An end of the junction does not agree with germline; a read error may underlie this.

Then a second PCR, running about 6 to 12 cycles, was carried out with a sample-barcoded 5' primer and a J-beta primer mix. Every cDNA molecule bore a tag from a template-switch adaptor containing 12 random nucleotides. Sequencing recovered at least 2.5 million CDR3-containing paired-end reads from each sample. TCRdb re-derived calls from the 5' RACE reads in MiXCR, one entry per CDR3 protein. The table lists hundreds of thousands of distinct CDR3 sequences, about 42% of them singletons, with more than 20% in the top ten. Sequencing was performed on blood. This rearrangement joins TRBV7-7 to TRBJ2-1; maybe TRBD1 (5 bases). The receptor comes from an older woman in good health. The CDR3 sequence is CASSRESQGHEQFF. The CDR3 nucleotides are TGTGCTAGCAGCCGAGAGTCCCAGGGCCATGAGCAGTTCTTC.